This T cell receptor (beta chain) was identified during a study of technical replicates of blood from several donors. TCRdb's copy holds only in-frame clones and misses some; the assay was immunoSEQ multiplex PCR. The data show about 85,000 clones, about 95% seen once. This clone was counted between two and nine times. In germline, CDR1 is SNHLY, CDR2 FYNNEI. Trimming removed 3 bases at V and 6 bases at J, with 12 bases between. The CDR3 runs 13 residues. The genes are TRBV2 and TRBJ2-7; D is unresolved. The receptor's source is a human donor in good health. What was sequenced was T cells isolated from PBMCs. CDR3 sequence reads: CASSEPFRIEQYF. The CDR3 DNA is TGTGCCAGCAGTGAGCCCTTTAGAATCGAGCAGTACTTC. Full variable domain (rest looked up from reference TRBV2 and TRBJ2-7): EPEVTQTPSHQVTQMGQEVILRCVPISNHLYFYWYRQILGQKVEFLVSFYNNEISEKSEIFDDQFSVERPDGSNFTLKIRSTKLEDSAMYFCASSEPFRIEQYFGPGTRLTVT.